This T cell receptor beta chain was obtained from a study of shared clonotypes between healthy human individuals. Study observations and caveats: Measured sharing among donors was expected to vary with sequencing depth.

A remark on this clone: The antigen remains unidentified. The sample holds other DNA sequences that translate to the same CDR3.

There were only Caucasian adults among the donors, and all lived in Nashville, Tennessee. The V end lost 0 bases, the J end lost 5 bases, and 10 bases lay between the germline ends. CDR1 is MNHEY and CDR2 is SVGAGI in the germline V gene. The CDR3 consists of 14 residues. This table comes from immunoSEQ multiplex PCR, and its TCRdb copy is limited to in-frame clones, with some not included. This table has 520,000 or so clones, around 74% appearing once. The receptor was derived from a woman in her thirties or forties in good health. Some clones in this sample may be carry-over from other donors' samples. The V and J genes are TRBV6-5 and TRBJ2-5; tentative D call: TRBD2 (7 bases). The sequenced material came from PBMCs. DNA of the CDR3: TGTGCCAGCAGTTACTCGGGGGGGCGGGAGACCCAGTACTTC. It is translated as CASSYSGGRETQYF.